The 15 T cell receptor beta chains listed next were all sequenced from one sample in a study of CD8 T cells in ankylosing spondylitis. Findings and caveats of the study: For ankylosing spondylitis blood, a TCR beta motif of under 10 highly homologous variants appeared characteristic.

These receptors' targets are unknown. Using its own MiXCR run on the 5' RACE reads, TCRdb lists one record per CDR3 protein. The sample lists roughly 450,000 distinct CDR3 sequences, roughly a quarter occurring once. Sequencing used blood, either unsorted or a sorted T cell fraction (not recorded which). These receptors originate from a male donor with ankylosing spondylitis.

The chain employs TRBV10-3 and TRBJ2-1; D unclear. The V gene lost 6 bases and the J gene lost 4 bases, with 13 bases spanning the gap. The CDR3 extends over 14 amino acids. The V gene's germline CDR1 is ENHRY and CDR2 SYGVKD. The CDR3 nucleotides read TGTGCCATCAGGCCTCGGACCTCATACAATGAGCAGTTCTTC. Translation gives CAIRPRTSYNEQFF.

CDR3 DNA: TGTGCCAGCGGGCCCGGCGGGACGAGCTCCTACAATGAGCAGTTCTTC. As protein: CASGPGGTSSYNEQFF. This chain links TRBV3-1 with TRBJ2-1; possible D gene TRBD2, 6 bases. Trimming pared 8 bases from V and 0 bases from J, leaving 17 bases between. The CDR3 has 16 residues. The V gene's germline CDR1 is LGHDT and CDR2 YNNKEL (reference sequence).

Ten or more counts support this clonotype. One end of the junction does not line up with germline, which may come from a read error. V gene TRBV5-1 combines with J gene TRBJ2-2; tentatively, D is TRBD2 (6 bases). The CDR3 length is 15 residues. Per germline, CDR1 SGHRS and CDR2 YFSETQ. This CDR3 is CASSLGGSNTGELFF. For the CDR3, the DNA is TGTGCCAGCAGCTTAGGAGGGTCGAACACCGGGGAGCTGTTTTTT.

This clonotype has just a few counts. The CDR3 nucleotides read TGCGCCAGCAGCCAAGAAACAGGGAGGGTTTCACCCCTCCACTTT. The encoded protein is CASSQETGRVSPLHF. The chain employs TRBV4-1 and TRBJ1-6; the D gene is possibly TRBD1 (6 bases). V lost 0 bases and J lost 9, with 12 bases in between. The CDR3 runs 15 residues. CDR1 is MGHRA and CDR2 is YSYEKL in the germline V gene.

The chain carries TRBV6-5 and TRBJ1-1; tentatively, D is TRBD1 (5 bases). V was trimmed by 4 bases and J by 7 bases, leaving 16 bases between them. CDR1 is MNHEY and CDR2 is SVGAGI in the germline V gene. This CDR3 spans 14 amino acids. The CDR3 sequence is CASSLRWGYDEAFF. CDR3 in DNA: TGTGCCAGCAGTTTACGCTGGGGCTACGATGAAGCTTTCTTT.

This clonotype was found a few times. The chain carries TRBV7-9 and TRBJ1-4, with TRBD1 matching over 9 bases. CDR1 and CDR2 from the germline V gene are SEHNR and FQNEAQ (reference sequence). The V segment lost 4 bases and the J segment 7 bases; nucleotides outside the gene matches: 7. The CDR3 has 15 residues. The CDR3, as DNA: TGTGCCAGCAGCTCCGGGACAGGGATGAGTGAAAAACTGTTTTTT. This translates into CASSSGTGMSEKLFF.

V and J are TRBV6-2 or TRBV6-3 and TRBJ2-1, with 7 bases that match TRBD2. Germline V gene sequence: CDR1 MNHEY, CDR2 SVGEGT. The CDR3 length is 15 residues. V shed 2 bases, J shed 2 bases, and the junction held 3 bases outside the gene matches. The CDR3 spells CASSYAGVTYNEQFF. CDR3 coding DNA: TGTGCCAGCAGTTACGCGGGAGTGACCTACAATGAGCAGTTCTTC.

V usage is TRBV20-1 and J usage is TRBJ2-1, with a tentative D call TRBD1 (5 bases). Trimming removed 1 base at V and 4 bases at J, with 14 bases between. The CDR3 runs to 15 residues. Germline CDR1 DFQATT, CDR2 SNEGSKA (reference sequence). The CDR3 here is CSARGVGVSYNEQFF. The CDR3 DNA follows: TGCAGTGCTAGAGGGGTAGGGGTTTCTTACAATGAGCAGTTCTTC.

V and J are TRBV9 and TRBJ2-1; TRBD2 aligns across 7 bases. The CDR3 extends over 18 amino acids. Germline V gene lookup returns CDR1 SGDLS and CDR2 YYNGEE. The trim removed 3 bases at V and 3 bases at J, leaving 15 bases unmatched. This CDR3 is CASSARSPGGVSYNEQFF. The CDR3 bases are TGTGCCAGCAGCGCAAGATCACCGGGGGGAGTTAGCTACAATGAGCAGTTCTTC.

This clonotype was picked up a small number of times. The chain links TRBV2 to TRBJ1-2; 7 positions agree with TRBD1. The ends lost 4 bases at V and 8 bases at J; junction bases unmatched: 10. The CDR3 consists of 14 residues. Germline CDR1 and CDR2: SNHLY and FYNNEI. The CDR3 bases are TGTGCCAGCAGTGGACAGGGAGGTATACAAGGCTACACCTTC. As protein: CASSGQGGIQGYTF.

This clonotype has a handful of counts. V usage is TRBV18 and J usage is TRBJ2-4; D is perhaps TRBD1 or TRBD2 (5 bases each). The V gene's germline CDR1 is KGHSH and CDR2 LQKENI. V lost 2 bases and J lost 6, with 17 bases in between. The CDR3 loop spans 16 amino acids. Written as DNA, the CDR3 is TGTGCCAGCTCACCAGGGAGTTCAGCAAGGGGAAACATTCAGTACTTC. This codes for CASSPGSSARGNIQYF.

Here the CDR3 DNA reads TGTGCCAGCAAGGACCCCGGGGAGACCCAGTACTTC. It yields the protein CASKDPGETQYF. This chain joins TRBV2 and TRBJ2-5; D is undetermined. From germline, CDR1 is SNHLY and CDR2 FYNNEI. The CDR3 consists of 12 residues. V lost 7 bases to trimming and J lost 5 bases, with 11 bases between them.

The sample holds a few counts of this clonotype. This chain's CDR3 is CSARLARETQYF. The CDR3 region has the DNA TGCAGTGCCAGACTAGCTCGAGAGACCCAGTACTTC. The chain has TRBV20-1 and TRBJ2-5; 7 nucleotides match TRBD2. V was clipped by 6 bases and J by 4 bases; unmatched bases: 5. The CDR3 totals 12 residues. Germline-derived CDR1 and CDR2 are DFQATT and SNEGSKA (reference sequence).

V usage is TRBV9 and J usage is TRBJ2-1, with D possibly called TRBD1 or TRBD2 (6 bases each). This CDR3 has 16 amino acids. Germline V gene lookup returns CDR1 SGDLS and CDR2 YYNGEE. V gave up 0 bases and J gave up 0 bases, with 10 bases separating them. The CDR3 nucleotides are TGTGCCAGCAGCGTAGGGGGGGCTAGCTCCTACAATGAGCAGTTCTTC. Translated: CASSVGGASSYNEQFF.

At least ten counts were recorded for this clonotype. V and J are TRBV5-1 and TRBJ2-1; 7 bases align to TRBD2. The junction had 4 bases not matched to a gene; V was cut back by 0 bases and J by 4 bases. Per germline, CDR1 SGHRS and CDR2 YFSETQ. This CDR3 contains 15 residues. The CDR3 bases are TGCGCCAGCAGCTTGGAGTCTAGCGGTTACAATGAGCAGTTCTTC. Translated: CASSLESSGYNEQFF.